The 14 T cell receptor beta chains listed next were all sequenced from one sample in a study of blood T cell repertoires in COVID-19. TCRdb keeps only in-frame clones here, not all; method: immunoSEQ multiplex PCR. The repertoire holds tens of thousands of clones, 89% seen once, with 43% in the top ten. Sequenced material: peripheral blood. All receptors come from a woman aged 55-70 years with COVID-19, enrolled during active disease.

The J gene is TRBJ1-6, the V gene TRBV18; a possible D gene is TRBD1 (5 bases). Germline loops: CDR1 KGHSH, CDR2 LQKENI. The CDR3 consists of 15 residues. Trimming removed 3 bases at V and 7 bases at J, with 13 bases between. CDR3 DNA: TGTGCCAGCTCACCCTCAAGCGGGGGGAATTCACCCCTCCACTTT. The encoded protein is CASSPSSGGNSPLHF. Full variable domain (remainder filled in from reference TRBV18 and TRBJ1-6): NAGVMQNPRHLVRRRGQEARLRCSPMKGHSHVYWYRQLPEEGLKFMVYLQKENIIDESGMPKERFSAEFPKEGPSILRIQQVVRGDSAAYFCASSPSSGGNSPLHFGNGTRLTVT.

This clone was found a few times. The chain employs TRBV12-3 or TRBV12-4 and TRBJ1-2; D unresolved. The CDR3 covers 13 residues. V was cut by 1 base and J by 5 bases, with 8 bases left in between. CDR3 nucleotides: TGTGCCAGCAGTTTAGTAGCCCAATATGGCTACACCTTC. Encoded protein: CASSLVAQYGYTF.

The rearrangement joins TRBV5-1 to TRBJ2-3; TRBD2 agrees at 8 bases. This CDR3 contains 15 residues. The V segment lost 4 bases and the J segment 3 bases; nucleotides outside the gene matches: 7. The germline CDR1 and CDR2 sequences are SGHRS and YFSETQ. The CDR3: CASSPSGGGTDTQYF. For the CDR3, the DNA is TGCGCCAGCAGCCCCAGCGGGGGAGGGACAGATACGCAGTATTTT.

The V gene is TRBV19, the J gene TRBJ2-7, with TRBD2 as a possible D gene (5 bases). Germline lookup yields CDR1 LNHDA and CDR2 SQIVND (reference sequence). Trimming pared 1 base from V and 2 bases from J, leaving 9 bases between. CDR3 length: 14 amino acids. This CDR3 reads CASSIVGVTYEQYF. The CDR3 DNA follows: TGTGCCAGTAGTATAGTCGGGGTCACCTACGAGCAGTACTTC. Filled out from reference TRBV19 and TRBJ2-7, the complete variable domain reads DGGITQSPKYLFRKEGQNVTLSCEQNLNHDAMYWYRQDPGQGLRLIYYSQIVNDFQKGDIAEGYSVSREKKESFPLTVTSAQKNPTAFYLCASSIVGVTYEQYFGPGTRLTVT.

The chain carries TRBV29-1 and TRBJ2-7; 13 nucleotides match TRBD2. The germline gives CDR1 SQVTM, CDR2 ANQGSEA. V dropped 5 bases and J dropped 4; count of bases not matched to a gene: 5. CDR3 length: 14 residues. CDR3 in DNA: TGCAGCGTTAGACTAGCGGGAGGCCCTTACGAGCAGTACTTC. It codes for CSVRLAGGPYEQYF.

The table lists this clone with a count of one. The chain employs TRBV27 and TRBJ2-2; 8 bases are shared with TRBD2. With 6 bases clipped from V and 6 bases from J, the junction kept 9 bases outside the gene matches. Germline CDR1 MNHEY, CDR2 SMNVEV (reference sequence). This CDR3 comprises 15 residues. The CDR3 sequence: CASSPIAGRAGELFF. CDR3 coding DNA: TGTGCCAGCAGCCCTATAGCGGGAAGGGCCGGGGAGCTGTTTTTT.

The V gene is TRBV11-3, the J gene TRBJ2-1, with 9 positions matching TRBD1. J was trimmed by 4 bases and V by 5 bases; bases with no gene match: 6. CDR1 SGHNT and CDR2 YENEEA come from the germline V gene. The length of the CDR3 is 15 residues. CDR3 DNA sequence: TGTGCCAGCAGCCCACAGGGGGCTGGGTACAATGAGCAGTTCTTC. The encoded protein is CASSPQGAGYNEQFF.

The rearrangement uses TRBV28 and TRBJ2-3, with 12 bases fitting TRBD2. This CDR3 is 16 amino acids long. The V gene's germline CDR1 is MDHEN and CDR2 SYDVKM. J was trimmed by 2 bases and V by 7 bases; bases with no gene match: 7. The CDR3 DNA reads as TGTGCCAGCACCCAACTAGCGGGAGGCCTCACAGATACGCAGTATTTT. Translation: CASTQLAGGLTDTQYF.

The V gene is TRBV5-4, the J gene TRBJ2-6; no firm D call. Per the germline V gene, CDR1 is SGHNT and CDR2 is YYREEE (reference sequence). The CDR3 covers 15 residues. V dropped 5 bases and J dropped 4 bases, with 13 bases sitting between them. CDR3 sequence (DNA): TGTGCCAGCAGGATCTCGGGTCCCGGGGCCAACGTCCTGACTTTC. Amino acid sequence: CASRISGPGANVLTF.

The count of this clone is one. The gene calls are TRBV7-2 and TRBJ1-1, with a possible D match to TRBD1 (6 bases). The CDR3 totals 14 residues. From germline, CDR1 is SGHTA and CDR2 FQGNSA. V was pared by 2 bases and J by 2 bases, with 9 bases between. The CDR3, as DNA: TGTGCCAGCAGCTTACGGACAGAAAACACTGAAGCTTTCTTT. It encodes CASSLRTENTEAFF.

CDR3 coding DNA: TGTGCCAGCCAGCGGGAAAGGGGCGATTCAGCCAAAAACATTCAGTACTTC. This encodes CASQRERGDSAKNIQYF. The chain couples TRBV19 to TRBJ2-4, with 7 bases that match TRBD2. The CDR3 is 17 residues long. With 9 bases clipped from V and 0 bases from J, the junction kept 14 bases outside the gene matches. The germline V gene has CDR1 LNHDA and CDR2 SQIVND (reference sequence).

The J gene is TRBJ1-5, the V gene TRBV6-5; no clear D gene. The CDR3 extends over 15 amino acids. V shed 2 bases and J shed 6 bases, with 14 bases lying between them. Looked up from germline, CDR1 is MNHEY and CDR2 is SVGAGI. This chain's CDR3 is CASSYEDPRVQPQHF. The CDR3 bases are TGTGCCAGCAGTTACGAGGATCCCCGGGTTCAGCCCCAGCATTTT.

The rearrangement uses TRBV10-3 and TRBJ1-1; 8 bases agree with TRBD1. Per the germline V gene, CDR1 is ENHRY and CDR2 is SYGVKD. Trimming cost V 5 bases and J 6 bases; bases outside gene matches: 5. The CDR3 covers 13 residues. This chain's CDR3 is CAISNPTGAEAFF. In DNA, the CDR3 is TGTGCCATCAGTAACCCGACAGGGGCTGAAGCTTTCTTT.

J is TRBJ1-5 and V is TRBV6-5, with D uncertain. The CDR3 totals 13 residues. Trimming shortened V by 3 bases and J by 0 bases, and 3 bases separated the two germline ends. CDR1 MNHEY and CDR2 SVGAGI come from the germline V gene. The CDR3 is CASSYSSNQPQHF. CDR3 nucleotide sequence: TGTGCCAGCAGTTATAGTAGCAATCAGCCCCAGCATTTT.